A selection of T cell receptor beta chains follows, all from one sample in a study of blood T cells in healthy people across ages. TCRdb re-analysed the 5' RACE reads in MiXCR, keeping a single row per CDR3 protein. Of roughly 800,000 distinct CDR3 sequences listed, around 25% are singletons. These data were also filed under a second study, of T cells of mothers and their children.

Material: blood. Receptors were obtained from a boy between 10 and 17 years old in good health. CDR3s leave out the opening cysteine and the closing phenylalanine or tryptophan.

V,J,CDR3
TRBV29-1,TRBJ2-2,SVGGVENTGELF
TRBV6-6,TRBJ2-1,ASIKRGRPDNEQF
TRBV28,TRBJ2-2,ASRGWDDTGELF
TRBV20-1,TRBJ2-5,SASRQTQY
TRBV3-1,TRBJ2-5,ASSQLSTGKETQY
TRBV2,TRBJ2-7,ASGSPPGQVYEQY
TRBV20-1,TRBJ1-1,SARDSNGQENTEAF
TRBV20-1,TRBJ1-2,SAEAPDGRNGYT
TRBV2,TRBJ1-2,ASSGQGSNYGYT
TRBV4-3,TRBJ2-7,TSSQDAGDLYEQY
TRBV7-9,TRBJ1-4,ASSLRGSYGTNEKLF
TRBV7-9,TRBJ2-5,ASSSSLRDGQETQY
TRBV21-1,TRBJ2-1,ASSKGSDEPNEQF
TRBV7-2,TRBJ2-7,ASSASLGYYEQY
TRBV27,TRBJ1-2,ASSLSITGSLGYGYT
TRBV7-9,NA,ASSPDRYFETQY
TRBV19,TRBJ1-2,ASSIRQLGYGYT
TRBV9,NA,ASSSGLAGGGEQF
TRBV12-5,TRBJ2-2,ASGPKNTGELF
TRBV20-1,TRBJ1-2,SAGGAGTSGSHYGYT
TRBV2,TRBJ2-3,ASTRLAGGWDTQY
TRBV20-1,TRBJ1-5,SARDGGQGNQPQH
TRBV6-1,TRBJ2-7,ASSGLLYYEQY
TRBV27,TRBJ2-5,ASSRTGGGETQY
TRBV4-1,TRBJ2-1,ASRQGTEYNEQF
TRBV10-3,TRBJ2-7,AISETFIDSEGYEQY